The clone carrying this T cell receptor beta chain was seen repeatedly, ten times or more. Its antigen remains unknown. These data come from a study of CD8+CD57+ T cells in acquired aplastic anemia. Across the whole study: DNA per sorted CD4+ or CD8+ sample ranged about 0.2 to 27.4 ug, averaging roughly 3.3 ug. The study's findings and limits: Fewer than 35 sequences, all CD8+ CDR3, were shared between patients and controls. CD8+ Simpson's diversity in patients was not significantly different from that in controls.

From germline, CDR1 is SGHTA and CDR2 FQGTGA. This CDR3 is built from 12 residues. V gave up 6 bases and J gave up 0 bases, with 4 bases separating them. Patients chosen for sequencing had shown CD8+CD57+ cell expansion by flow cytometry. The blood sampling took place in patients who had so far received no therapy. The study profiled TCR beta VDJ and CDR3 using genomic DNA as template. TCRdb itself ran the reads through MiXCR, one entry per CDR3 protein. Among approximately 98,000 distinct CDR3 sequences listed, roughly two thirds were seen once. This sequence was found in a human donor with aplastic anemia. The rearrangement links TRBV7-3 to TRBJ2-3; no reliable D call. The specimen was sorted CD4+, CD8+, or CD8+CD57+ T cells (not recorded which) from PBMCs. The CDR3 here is CASSSSTDTQYF. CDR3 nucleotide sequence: TGTGCCAGCAGTTCTAGCACAGATACGCAGTATTTT. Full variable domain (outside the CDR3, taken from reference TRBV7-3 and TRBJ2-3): GAGVSQTPSNKVTEKGKYVELRCDPISGHTALYWYRQSLGQGPEFLIYFQGTGAADDSGLPNDRFFAVRPEGSVSTLKIQRTERGDSAVYLCASSSSTDTQYFGPGTRLTVL.